A single sample gave rise to the 3 T cell receptor beta chains below, sequenced in a study of shared clonotypes between healthy human individuals. This table comes from immunoSEQ multiplex PCR, and its TCRdb copy is limited to in-frame clones, with some not included. This sample has roughly 1,500,000 clones, with approximately 98.5% found just once. The sequenced sample was naive CD4+ T cells sorted from blood. Subset given: CD45RA+ positively selected. Every receptor here comes from a man aged 25-45 years in good health.

This clone was recorded only once. The rearrangement uses TRBV28 and TRBJ1-2, with 7 bases lining up with TRBD1. This CDR3 has 12 residues. Germline CDR1 reads MDHEN; CDR2 reads SYDVKM. V was clipped by 10 bases and J by 6 bases; unmatched bases: 8. The CDR3 protein is CATMDRPNGYTF. The CDR3 region has the DNA TGTGCCACCATGGACAGGCCTAATGGCTACACCTTC.

The chain uses TRBV5-1 and TRBJ2-1; D possibly corresponds to TRBD1 (5 bases). V was clipped by 5 bases and J by 8 bases, with 11 bases between them. The CDR3 covers 12 residues. Germline CDR1 SGHRS, CDR2 YFSETQ. The CDR3 DNA sequence: TGCGCCAGCAGGCATACCAGGGATGAGCAGTTCTTC. Translated, it gives CASRHTRDEQFF.

J is TRBJ1-4 and V is TRBV28, with D perhaps matching TRBD1 (6 bases). The CDR3 has 14 amino acids. With 6 bases removed from V and 11 bases from J, the gap between germline ends came to 19 bases. CDR1 is MDHEN and CDR2 is SYDVKM in the germline V gene. CDR3 nucleotides: TGTGCCAGCAGCTTCAGGGGTTCGGTTTGGAAACTGTTTTTT. Encoded protein: CASSFRGSVWKLFF.